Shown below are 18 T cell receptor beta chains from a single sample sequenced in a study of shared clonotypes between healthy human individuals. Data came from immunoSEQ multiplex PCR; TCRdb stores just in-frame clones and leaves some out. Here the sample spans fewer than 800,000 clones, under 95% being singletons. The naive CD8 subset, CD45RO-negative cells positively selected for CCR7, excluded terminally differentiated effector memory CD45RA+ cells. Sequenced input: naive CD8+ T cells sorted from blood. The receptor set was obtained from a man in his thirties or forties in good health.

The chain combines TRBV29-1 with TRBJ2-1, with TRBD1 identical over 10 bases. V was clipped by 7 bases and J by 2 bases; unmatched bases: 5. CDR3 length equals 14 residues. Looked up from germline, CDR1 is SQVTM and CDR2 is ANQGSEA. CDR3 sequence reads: CSAMGQGTYNEQFF. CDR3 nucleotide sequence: TGCAGCGCTATGGGACAGGGGACCTACAATGAGCAGTTCTTC.

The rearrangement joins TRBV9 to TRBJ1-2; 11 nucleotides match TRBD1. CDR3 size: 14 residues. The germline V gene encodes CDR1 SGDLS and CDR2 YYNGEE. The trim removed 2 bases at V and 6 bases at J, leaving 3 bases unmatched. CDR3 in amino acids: CASSVGTGGDGYTF. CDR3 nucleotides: TGTGCCAGCAGCGTTGGGACAGGGGGGGATGGCTACACCTTC.

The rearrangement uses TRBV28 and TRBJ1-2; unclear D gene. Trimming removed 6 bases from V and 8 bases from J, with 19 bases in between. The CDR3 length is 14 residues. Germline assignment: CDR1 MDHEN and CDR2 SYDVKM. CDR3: CASSFPGSGYGYTF. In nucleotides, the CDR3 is TGTGCCAGCAGCTTCCCCGGGAGCGGATACGGCTACACCTTC.

The CDR3 spells CAWAPVGNTIYF. In DNA, the CDR3 is TGTGCCTGGGCCCCCGTGGGAAACACCATATATTTT. The chain links TRBV30 to TRBJ1-3; unclear D gene. V gave up 5 bases and J gave up 4 bases, with 9 bases separating them. There are 12 residues in the CDR3. The germline CDR1 and CDR2 sequences are GTSNPN and SVGIG (reference sequence).

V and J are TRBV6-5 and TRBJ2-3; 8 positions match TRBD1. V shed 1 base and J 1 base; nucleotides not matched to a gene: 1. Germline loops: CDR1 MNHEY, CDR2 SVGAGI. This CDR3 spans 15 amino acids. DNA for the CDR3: TGTGCCAGCAGTTACTTGACAGGGGGCACAGATACGCAGTATTTT. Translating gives CASSYLTGGTDTQYF.

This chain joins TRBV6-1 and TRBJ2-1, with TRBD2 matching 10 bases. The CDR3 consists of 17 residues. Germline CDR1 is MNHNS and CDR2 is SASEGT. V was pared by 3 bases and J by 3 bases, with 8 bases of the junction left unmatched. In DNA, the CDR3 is TGTGCCAGCAGTGATTTGGCTAGCGGGAGAAACTACAATGAGCAGTTCTTC. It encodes CASSDLASGRNYNEQFF.

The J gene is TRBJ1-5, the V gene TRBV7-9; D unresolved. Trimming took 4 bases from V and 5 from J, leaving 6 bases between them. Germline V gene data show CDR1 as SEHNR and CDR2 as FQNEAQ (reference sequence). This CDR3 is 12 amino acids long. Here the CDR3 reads CASSSDDQPQHF. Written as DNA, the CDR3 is TGTGCCAGCAGCTCGGACGATCAGCCCCAGCATTTT.

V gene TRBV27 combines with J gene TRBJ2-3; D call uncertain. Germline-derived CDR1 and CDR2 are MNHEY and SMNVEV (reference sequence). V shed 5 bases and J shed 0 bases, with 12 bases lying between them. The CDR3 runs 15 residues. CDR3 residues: CASSLAGRSTDTQYF. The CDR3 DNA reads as TGTGCCAGCAGTCTGGCCGGACGAAGCACAGATACGCAGTATTTT.

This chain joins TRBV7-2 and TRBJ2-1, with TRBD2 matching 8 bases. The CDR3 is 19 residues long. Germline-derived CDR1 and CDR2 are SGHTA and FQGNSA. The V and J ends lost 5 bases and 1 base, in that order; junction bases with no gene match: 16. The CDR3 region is CASSRGGASAGPSYNEQFF. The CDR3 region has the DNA TGTGCCAGCAGCCGGGGGGGGGCAAGCGCCGGTCCTTCCTACAATGAGCAGTTCTTC.

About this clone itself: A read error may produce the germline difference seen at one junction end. Here the CDR3 DNA reads TGTGCCTGGAGTGTCGACAGGGGGCTGAACTTC. This gives the protein CAWSVDRGLNF. The chain recombines TRBV30 with TRBJ2-7, with 10 bases aligning to TRBD1. This CDR3 contains 11 residues. The germline gives CDR1 GTSNPN, CDR2 SVGIG (reference sequence).

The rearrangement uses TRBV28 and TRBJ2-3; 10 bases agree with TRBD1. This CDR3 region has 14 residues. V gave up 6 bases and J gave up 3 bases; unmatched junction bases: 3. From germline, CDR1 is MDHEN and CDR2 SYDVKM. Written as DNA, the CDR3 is TGTGCCAGCAGCGAGGGACAGGGGACAGATACGCAGTATTTT. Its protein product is CASSEGQGTDTQYF.

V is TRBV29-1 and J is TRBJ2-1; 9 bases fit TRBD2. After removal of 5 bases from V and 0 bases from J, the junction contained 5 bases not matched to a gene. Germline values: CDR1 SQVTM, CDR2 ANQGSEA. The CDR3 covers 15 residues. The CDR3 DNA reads TGCAGCGTTAGCGGACTAGCGAGCTCCTACAATGAGCAGTTCTTC. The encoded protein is CSVSGLASSYNEQFF.

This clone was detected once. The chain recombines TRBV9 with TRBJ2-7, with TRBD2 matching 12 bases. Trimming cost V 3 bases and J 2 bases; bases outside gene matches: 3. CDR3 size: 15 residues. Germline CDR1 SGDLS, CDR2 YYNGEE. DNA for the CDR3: TGTGCCAGCAGCGGGACTAGCGGGGACCCCTACGAGCAGTACTTC. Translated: CASSGTSGDPYEQYF.

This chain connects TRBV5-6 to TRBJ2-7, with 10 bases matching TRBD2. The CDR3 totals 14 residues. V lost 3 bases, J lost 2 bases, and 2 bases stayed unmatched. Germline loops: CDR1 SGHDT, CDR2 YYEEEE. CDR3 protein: CASSSAGGPYEQYF. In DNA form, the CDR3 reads TGTGCCAGCAGCTCAGCGGGAGGGCCCTACGAGCAGTACTTC.

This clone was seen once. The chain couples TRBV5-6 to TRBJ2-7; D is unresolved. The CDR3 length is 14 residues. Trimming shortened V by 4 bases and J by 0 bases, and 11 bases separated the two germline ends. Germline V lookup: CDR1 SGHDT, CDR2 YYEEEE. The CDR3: CASSEKKGSYEQYF. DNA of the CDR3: TGTGCCAGCAGCGAGAAAAAAGGCTCCTACGAGCAGTACTTC.

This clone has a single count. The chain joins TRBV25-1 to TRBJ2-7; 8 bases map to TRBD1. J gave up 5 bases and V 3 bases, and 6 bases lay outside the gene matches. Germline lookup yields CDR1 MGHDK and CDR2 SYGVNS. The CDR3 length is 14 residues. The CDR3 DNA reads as TGTGCCAGCAGTGACGGACAGGGTTATAACGAGCAGTACTTC. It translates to CASSDGQGYNEQYF.

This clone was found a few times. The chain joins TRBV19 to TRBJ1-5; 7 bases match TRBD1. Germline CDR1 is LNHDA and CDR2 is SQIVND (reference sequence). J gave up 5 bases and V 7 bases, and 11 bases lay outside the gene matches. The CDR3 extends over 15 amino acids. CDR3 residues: CASTPVQGGDQPQHF. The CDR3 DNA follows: TGTGCCAGTACCCCGGTTCAGGGGGGGGATCAGCCCCAGCATTTT.

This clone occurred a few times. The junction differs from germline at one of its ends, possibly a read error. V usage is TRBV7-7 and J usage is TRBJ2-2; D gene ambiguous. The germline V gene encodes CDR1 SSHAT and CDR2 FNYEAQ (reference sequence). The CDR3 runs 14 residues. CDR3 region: CASSIGRDTGELFF. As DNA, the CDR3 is TGTGCTAGCAGCATCGGAAGAGATACCGGGGAGCTGTTTTTT.